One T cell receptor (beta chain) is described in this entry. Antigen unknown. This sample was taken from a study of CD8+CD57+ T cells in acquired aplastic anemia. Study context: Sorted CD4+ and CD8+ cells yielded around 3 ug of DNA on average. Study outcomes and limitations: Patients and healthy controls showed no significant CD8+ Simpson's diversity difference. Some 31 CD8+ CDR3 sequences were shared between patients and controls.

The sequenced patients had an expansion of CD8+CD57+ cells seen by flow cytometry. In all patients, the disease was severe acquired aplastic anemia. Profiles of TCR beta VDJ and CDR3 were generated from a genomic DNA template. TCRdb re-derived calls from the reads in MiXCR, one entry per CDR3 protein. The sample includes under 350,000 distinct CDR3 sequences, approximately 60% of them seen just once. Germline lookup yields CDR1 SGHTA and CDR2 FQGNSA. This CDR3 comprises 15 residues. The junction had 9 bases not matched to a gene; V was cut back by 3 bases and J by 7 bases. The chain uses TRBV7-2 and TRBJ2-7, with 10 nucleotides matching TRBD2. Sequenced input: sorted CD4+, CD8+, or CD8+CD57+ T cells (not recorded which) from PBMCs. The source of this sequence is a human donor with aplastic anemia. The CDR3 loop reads CASSLSSGSVLEQYF. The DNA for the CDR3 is TGTGCCAGCAGCTTGTCTAGCGGGAGTGTTTTGGAGCAGTACTTC.